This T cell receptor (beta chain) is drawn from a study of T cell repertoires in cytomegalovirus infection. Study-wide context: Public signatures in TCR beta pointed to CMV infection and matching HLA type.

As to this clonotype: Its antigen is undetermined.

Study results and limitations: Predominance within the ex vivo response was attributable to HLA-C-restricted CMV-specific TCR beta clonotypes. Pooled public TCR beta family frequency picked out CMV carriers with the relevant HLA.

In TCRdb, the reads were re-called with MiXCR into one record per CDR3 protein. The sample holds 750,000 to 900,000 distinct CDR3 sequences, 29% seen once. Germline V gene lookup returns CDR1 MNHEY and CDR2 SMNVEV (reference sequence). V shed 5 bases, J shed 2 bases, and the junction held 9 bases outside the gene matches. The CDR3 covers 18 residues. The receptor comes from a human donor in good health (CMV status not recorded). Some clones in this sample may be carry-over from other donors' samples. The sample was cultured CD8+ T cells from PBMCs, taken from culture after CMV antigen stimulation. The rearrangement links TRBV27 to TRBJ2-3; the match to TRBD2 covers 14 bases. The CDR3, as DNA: TGTGCCAGCAGTAACCCGGGACTAGCGGGGGAGTCCACAGATACGCAGTATTTT. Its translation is CASSNPGLAGESTDTQYF.